What follows are 5 T cell receptor beta chains derived from one specimen sequenced in a study of blood T cell repertoires in COVID-19. Libraries were prepared by immunoSEQ multiplex PCR; TCRdb keeps only in-frame clonotypes and omits some of them. The profile covers 210,000 or so clones, with over 75% appearing a single time and approximately 5.6% taken by the ten largest. Sequences were obtained from peripheral blood. These receptors all stem from a middle-aged woman who had recovered from COVID-19.

A single count supports this clone. The chain combines TRBV5-1 with TRBJ1-1; TRBD1 matches at 7 bases. V shed 4 bases, J shed 0 bases, and the junction held 6 bases outside the gene matches. The CDR3 is made up of 15 amino acids. CDR1 SGHRS and CDR2 YFSETQ come from the germline V gene. The CDR3 DNA reads as TGCGCCAGCAGCCCCGGACAGGAGATGAACACTGAAGCTTTCTTT. As protein: CASSPGQEMNTEAFF. Based on the CDR3 plus reference TRBV5-1 and TRBJ1-1, the full variable domain is KAGVTQTPRYLIKTRGQQVTLSCSPISGHRSVSWYQQTPGQGLQFLFEYFSETQRNKGNFPGRFSGRQFSNSRSEMNVSTLELGDSALYLCASSPGQEMNTEAFFGQGTRLTVV.

The rearrangement links TRBV7-6 to TRBJ1-4; 7 positions match TRBD1. Trimming took 2 bases from V and 8 from J; bases not matched to a gene: 8. CDR3 length: 15 amino acids. Germline assignment: CDR1 SGHVS and CDR2 FNYEAQ. The CDR3 DNA reads as TGTGCCAGCAGCTTAAGGGGCGCAGGGGGAGAAAAACTGTTTTTT. It is translated as CASSLRGAGGEKLFF.

V gene TRBV5-6 combines with J gene TRBJ1-1; the D is unclear. CDR1 is SGHDT, CDR2 YYEEEE, per germline. CDR3 length: 14 amino acids. V dropped 1 base and J dropped 2 bases, with 9 bases sitting between them. CDR3 protein: CASSLFSPNTEAFF. Written as DNA, the CDR3 is TGTGCCAGCAGCTTGTTTTCCCCTAACACTGAAGCTTTCTTT.

The V gene is TRBV7-3, the J gene TRBJ2-1, with 8 positions matching TRBD1. Germline lookup yields CDR1 SGHTA and CDR2 FQGTGA. The CDR3 is made up of 16 amino acids. V lost 6 bases to trimming and J lost 5 bases; unmatched junction nucleotides: 12. The CDR3 DNA follows: TGTGCCAGCAGATACGCCGGGACAGGCATCCACAATGAGCAGTTCTTC. This gives the protein CASRYAGTGIHNEQFF.

The chain recombines TRBV21-1 with TRBJ1-6. TRBV21-1 counts as a pseudogene. This CDR3 contains 11 residues. CDR3 in DNA: TGTGCCAGCAATTCTAGGTCACCCCTCCACTTT. Amino acid sequence: CASNSRSPLHF.